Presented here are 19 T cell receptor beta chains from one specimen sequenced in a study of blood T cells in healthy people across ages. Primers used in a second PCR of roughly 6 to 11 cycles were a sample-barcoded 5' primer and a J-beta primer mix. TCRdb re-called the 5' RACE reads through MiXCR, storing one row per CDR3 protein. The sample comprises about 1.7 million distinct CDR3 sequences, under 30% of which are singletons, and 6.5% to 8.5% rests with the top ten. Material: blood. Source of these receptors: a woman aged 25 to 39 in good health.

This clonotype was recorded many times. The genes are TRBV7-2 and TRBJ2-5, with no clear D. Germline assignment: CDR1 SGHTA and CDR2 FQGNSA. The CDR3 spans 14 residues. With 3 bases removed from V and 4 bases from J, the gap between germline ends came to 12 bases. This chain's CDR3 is CASSLGRGSETQYF. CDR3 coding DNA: TGTGCCAGCAGCTTGGGCCGAGGATCAGAGACCCAGTACTTC.

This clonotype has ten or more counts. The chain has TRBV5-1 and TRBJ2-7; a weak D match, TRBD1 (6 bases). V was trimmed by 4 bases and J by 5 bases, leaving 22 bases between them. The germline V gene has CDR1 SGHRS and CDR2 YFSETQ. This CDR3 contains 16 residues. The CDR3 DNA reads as TGCGCCAGCAGCGCCGGAACCGGGACATTGTTCGACGAGCAGTACTTC. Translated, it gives CASSAGTGTLFDEQYF. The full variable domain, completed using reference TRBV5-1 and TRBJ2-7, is KAGVTQTPRYLIKTRGQQVTLSCSPISGHRSVSWYQQTPGQGLQFLFEYFSETQRNKGNFPGRFSGRQFSNSRSEMNVSTLELGDSALYLCASSAGTGTLFDEQYFGPGTRLTVT.

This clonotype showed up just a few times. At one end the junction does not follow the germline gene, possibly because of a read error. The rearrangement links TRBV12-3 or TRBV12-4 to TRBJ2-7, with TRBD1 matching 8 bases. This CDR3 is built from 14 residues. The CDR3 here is CANSRDRSSYEQYF. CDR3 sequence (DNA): TGTGCCAACAGTCGGGACAGGAGCTCCTACGAGCAGTACTTC.

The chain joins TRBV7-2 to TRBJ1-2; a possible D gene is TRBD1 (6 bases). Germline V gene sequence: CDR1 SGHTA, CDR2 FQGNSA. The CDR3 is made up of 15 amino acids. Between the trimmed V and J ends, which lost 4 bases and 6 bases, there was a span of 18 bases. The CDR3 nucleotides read TGTGCCAGCAGCTACCCTTTCGGACAGTGGAATGGCTACACCTTC. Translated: CASSYPFGQWNGYTF.

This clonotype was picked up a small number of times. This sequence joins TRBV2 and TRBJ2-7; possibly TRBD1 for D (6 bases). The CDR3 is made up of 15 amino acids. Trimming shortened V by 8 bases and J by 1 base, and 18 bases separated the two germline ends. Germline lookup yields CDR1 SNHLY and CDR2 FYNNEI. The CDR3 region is CASGGWGQRSYEQYF. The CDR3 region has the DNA TGTGCCAGCGGGGGCTGGGGACAACGTTCCTACGAGCAGTACTTC. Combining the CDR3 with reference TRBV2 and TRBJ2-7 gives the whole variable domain EPEVTQTPSHQVTQMGQEVILRCVPISNHLYFYWYRQILGQKVEFLVSFYNNEISEKSEIFDDQFSVERPDGSNFTLKIRSTKLEDSAMYFCASGGWGQRSYEQYFGPGTRLTVT.

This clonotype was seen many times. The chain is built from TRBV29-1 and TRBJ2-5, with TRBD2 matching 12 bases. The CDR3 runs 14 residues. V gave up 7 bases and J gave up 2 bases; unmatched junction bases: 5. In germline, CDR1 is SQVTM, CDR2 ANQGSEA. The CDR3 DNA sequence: TGCAGCGCTAACGGACTAGCGGGACAAGAGACCCAGTACTTC. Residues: CSANGLAGQETQYF.

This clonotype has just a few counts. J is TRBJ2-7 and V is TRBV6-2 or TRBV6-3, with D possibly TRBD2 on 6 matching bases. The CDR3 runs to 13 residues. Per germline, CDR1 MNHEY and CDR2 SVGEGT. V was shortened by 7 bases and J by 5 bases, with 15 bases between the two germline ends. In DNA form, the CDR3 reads TGTGCCAGCACCGGACTAACGGGAGACGAGCAGTACTTC. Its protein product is CASTGLTGDEQYF.

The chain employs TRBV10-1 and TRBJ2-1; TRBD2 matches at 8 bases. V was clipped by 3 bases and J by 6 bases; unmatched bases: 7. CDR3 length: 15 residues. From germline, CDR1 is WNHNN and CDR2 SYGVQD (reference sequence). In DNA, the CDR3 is TGCGCCAGCAGTGACCCGGGGGGGGAAGGCAATGAGCAGTTCTTC. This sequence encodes CASSDPGGEGNEQFF.

The CDR3 DNA reads TGTGCCAGCAGCATAGTTCGTTACGAGCAGTACTTC. It encodes CASSIVRYEQYF. The chain is built from TRBV7-2 and TRBJ2-7; D call uncertain. CDR3 length: 12 residues. V dropped 5 bases and J dropped 4 bases, with 9 bases sitting between them. Germline CDR1 SGHTA, CDR2 FQGNSA.

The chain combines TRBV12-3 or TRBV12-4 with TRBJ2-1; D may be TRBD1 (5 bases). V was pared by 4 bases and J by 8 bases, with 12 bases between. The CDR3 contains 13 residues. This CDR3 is CASSSLWGDEQFF. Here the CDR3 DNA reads TGTGCCAGCAGTTCACTGTGGGGCGATGAGCAGTTCTTC.

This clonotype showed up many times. The DNA of the CDR3 is TGCAGTGCCAAGGACAGGGTTGCCTACGAGCAGTACTTC. This codes for CSAKDRVAYEQYF. V and J are TRBV20-1 and TRBJ2-7, with 8 nucleotides matching TRBD1. Germline values: CDR1 DFQATT, CDR2 SNEGSKA (reference sequence). The V segment lost 6 bases and the J segment 2 bases; nucleotides outside the gene matches: 6. This CDR3 contains 13 residues.

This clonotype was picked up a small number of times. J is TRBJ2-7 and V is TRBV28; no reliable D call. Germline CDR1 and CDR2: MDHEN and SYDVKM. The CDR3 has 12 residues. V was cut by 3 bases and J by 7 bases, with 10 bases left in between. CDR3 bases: TGTGCCAGCAGTTTCAACCCCTTGGAGCAGTACTTC. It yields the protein CASSFNPLEQYF.

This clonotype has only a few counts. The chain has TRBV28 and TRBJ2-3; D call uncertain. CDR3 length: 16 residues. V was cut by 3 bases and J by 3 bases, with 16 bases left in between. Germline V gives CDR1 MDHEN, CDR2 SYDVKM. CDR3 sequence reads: CASSFAGAVGTDTQYF. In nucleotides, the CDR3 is TGTGCCAGCAGTTTCGCAGGCGCCGTCGGTACAGATACGCAGTATTTT.

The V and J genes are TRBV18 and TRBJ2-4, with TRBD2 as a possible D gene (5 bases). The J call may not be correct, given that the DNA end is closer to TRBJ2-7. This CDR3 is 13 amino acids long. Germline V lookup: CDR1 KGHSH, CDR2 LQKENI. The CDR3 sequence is CASSRPDLDEQYF. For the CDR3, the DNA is TGTGCCAGCTCGCGCCCGGACTTAGACGAGCAGTACTTC.

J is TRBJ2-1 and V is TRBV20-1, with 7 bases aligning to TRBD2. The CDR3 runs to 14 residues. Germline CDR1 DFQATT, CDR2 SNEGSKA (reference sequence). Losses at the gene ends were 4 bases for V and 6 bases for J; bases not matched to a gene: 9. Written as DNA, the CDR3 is TGCAGTGCTATAGTGGGAGGGCCCCCCAATGAGCAGTTCTTC. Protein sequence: CSAIVGGPPNEQFF.

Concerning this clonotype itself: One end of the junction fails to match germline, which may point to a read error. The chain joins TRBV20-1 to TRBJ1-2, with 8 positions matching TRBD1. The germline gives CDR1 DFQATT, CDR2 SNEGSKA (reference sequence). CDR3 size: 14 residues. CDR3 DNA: TGCAGTGCTAGAGGCCCGGACAGGGTTGATGGCCACACCTTC. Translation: CSARGPDRVDGHTF.

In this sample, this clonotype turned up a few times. In nucleotides, the CDR3 is TGTGCCAGCAGTGACGCGGGAGGCGCAGATACGCAGTATTTT. Protein: CASSDAGGADTQYF. The chain joins TRBV6-4 to TRBJ2-3; 8 nucleotides line up with TRBD2. The CDR3 is 14 residues long. The V segment lost 2 bases and the J segment 4 bases; nucleotides outside the gene matches: 2. Germline V gives CDR1 MRHNA, CDR2 SNTAGT.

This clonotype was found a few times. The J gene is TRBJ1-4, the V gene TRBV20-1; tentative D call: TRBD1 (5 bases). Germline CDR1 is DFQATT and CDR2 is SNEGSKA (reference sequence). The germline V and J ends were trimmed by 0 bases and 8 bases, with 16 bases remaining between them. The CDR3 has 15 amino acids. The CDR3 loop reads CSARETGGVGEKLFF. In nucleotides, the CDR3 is TGCAGTGCTAGAGAAACCGGAGGGGTAGGGGAAAAACTGTTTTTT.

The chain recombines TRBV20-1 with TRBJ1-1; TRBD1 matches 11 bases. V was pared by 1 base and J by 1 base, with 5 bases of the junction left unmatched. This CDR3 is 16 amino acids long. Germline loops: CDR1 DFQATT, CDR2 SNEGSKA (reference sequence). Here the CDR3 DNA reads TGCAGTGCTAGAGCCCGGGACAGGGGGACGAACACTGAAGCTTTCTTT. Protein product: CSARARDRGTNTEAFF.